This T cell receptor beta chain comes out of a study of blood T cell repertoires in COVID-19. About the research overall: Donors in the United States, Italy and Spain gave samples during acute or convalescent COVID-19. T cells, B-cell-depleted T cells, or PBMCs provided the cDNA or gDNA that served as material.

With V trimmed by 5 bases and J by 0 bases, 5 bases remained unmatched. The CDR3 sequence is 16 residues long. Germline CDR1 SEHNR, CDR2 FQNEAQ (reference sequence). Original handling: Amplifying reference gene primers gave estimates of nucleated cell counts. Sequenced by immunoSEQ multiplex PCR; TCRdb stores in-frame clones only, minus some. Clone size and V and J calls were adopted from that table, with D and trimming inferred from the DNA. The sample yields about 180,000 clones, around 86% seen once. The chain joins TRBV7-9 to TRBJ2-7, with 12 bases that match TRBD2. The receptor comes from a man between 50 and 59 years old with active or convalescent COVID-19. The sample taken for sequencing was peripheral blood. CDR3 residues: CASSPGLAGSSYEQYF. The CDR3 region has the DNA TGTGCCAGCAGCCCTGGACTAGCGGGGAGCTCCTACGAGCAGTACTTC.